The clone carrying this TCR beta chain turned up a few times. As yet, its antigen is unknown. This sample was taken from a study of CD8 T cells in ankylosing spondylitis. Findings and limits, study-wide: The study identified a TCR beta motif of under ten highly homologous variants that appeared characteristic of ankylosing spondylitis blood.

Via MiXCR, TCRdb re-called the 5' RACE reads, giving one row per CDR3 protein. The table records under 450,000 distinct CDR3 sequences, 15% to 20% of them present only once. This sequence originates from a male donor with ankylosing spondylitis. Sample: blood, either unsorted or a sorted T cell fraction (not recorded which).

CDR3 nucleotides: TGTGCCAGCAGTCGCGGACAGGGGAGCGCAGATACGCAGTATTTT. Translated, it gives CASSRGQGSADTQYF. The J gene is TRBJ2-3, the V gene TRBV6-1, with TRBD1 matching 9 bases. V dropped 5 bases and J dropped 4; count of bases not matched to a gene: 7. CDR1 and CDR2 from the germline V gene are MNHNS and SASEGT. There are 15 residues in the CDR3.